One sample yielded the 20 T cell receptor beta chains listed below, sequenced in a study of B cell selection in AIRE deficiency. The protocol was immunoSEQ multiplex PCR, while the TCRdb copy is restricted to in-frame clones and leaves out a portion. The profile shows 20,000 to 30,000 clones, about nine tenths of them singletons. Sorted regulatory T cells were CD4-positive, CD25-high and CD127-low or negative. The sample comprised CD4+CD25+ Tregs sorted from PBMCs. These receptors all stem from a human donor in good health.

V and J are TRBV6-6 and TRBJ1-2; 9 bases line up with TRBD1. Per germline, CDR1 MNHNY and CDR2 SVGAGI (reference sequence). J lost 8 bases, V lost 0 bases, and 10 bases had no gene match. The CDR3 extends over 16 amino acids. CDR3 in amino acids: CASSYSSGTGLWGYTF. The DNA for the CDR3 is TGTGCCAGCAGTTACTCCTCTGGGACAGGGCTTTGGGGCTACACCTTC.

The CDR3 region is CATSRSSLAGEQYF. DNA for the CDR3: TGTGCCACCAGCAGATCGTCTCTAGCGGGCGAGCAGTACTTC. The chain has TRBV15 and TRBJ2-7, with 8 bases matching TRBD2. CDR1 and CDR2 (germline): LNHNV, YYDKDF (reference sequence). V trimming: 2 bases; J trimming: 6 bases; junction bases outside the gene matches: 6. The CDR3 runs to 14 residues. The full variable domain, in which reference TRBV15 and TRBJ2-7 provide the parts outside the CDR3, is DAMVIQNPRYQVTQFGKPVTLSCSQTLNHNVMYWYQQKSSQAPKLLFHYYDKDFNNEADTPDNFQSRRPNTSFCFLDIRSPGLGDTAMYLCATSRSSLAGEQYFGPGTRLTVT.

CDR3 bases: TGTGCCAGCAGCACATGGACAGCTTCAGATACGCAGTATTTT. Protein sequence: CASSTWTASDTQYF. The genes are TRBV9 and TRBJ2-3; possibly TRBD1 for D (6 bases). Germline loops: CDR1 SGDLS, CDR2 YYNGEE. Trimming pared 4 bases from V and 4 bases from J, leaving 13 bases between. This CDR3 contains 14 residues.

The chain carries TRBV29-1 and TRBJ1-2; tentative D call: TRBD1 (6 bases). This CDR3 comprises 11 residues. In germline, CDR1 is SQVTM, CDR2 ANQGSEA. V shed 8 bases and J shed 6 bases, with 13 bases lying between them. CDR3 loop: CSTRGGDGYTF. The CDR3 nucleotides read TGCAGCACAAGGGGGGGCGATGGCTACACCTTC.

The rearrangement links TRBV4-2 to TRBJ2-7; D tentatively reads TRBD1 or TRBD2 (7 bases each). V was clipped by 0 bases and J by 0 bases, with 18 bases between them. The germline V gene encodes CDR1 LGHNA and CDR2 YNFKEQ. The CDR3 totals 18 residues. DNA of the CDR3: TGTGCCAGCAGCCAAGATCTCGGGGGGACAGCCAACTCCTACGAGCAGTACTTC. Its translation: CASSQDLGGTANSYEQYF.

The J gene is TRBJ2-5, the V gene TRBV2; D is perhaps TRBD2 (7 bases). Germline CDR1 SNHLY, CDR2 FYNNEI. This CDR3 spans 15 amino acids. Trimming cost V 2 bases and J 5 bases, with 15 bases left between them. The CDR3 is CASSELEAGAETQYF. Written as DNA, the CDR3 is TGTGCCAGCAGTGAACTAGAGGCGGGGGCGGAGACCCAGTACTTC.

The V gene is TRBV30, the J gene TRBJ1-1; a weak D match, TRBD1 (5 bases). Germline-derived CDR1 and CDR2 are GTSNPN and SVGIG (reference sequence). The CDR3 has 13 residues. V was clipped by 4 bases and J by 6 bases, with 15 bases between them. The CDR3 reads CAWKKPGGAEAFF. CDR3 DNA sequence: TGTGCCTGGAAAAAACCGGGGGGGGCTGAAGCTTTCTTT.

V is TRBV7-2 and J is TRBJ2-1; possibly TRBD2 for D (5 bases). V was pared by 1 base and J by 4 bases, with 11 bases between. Per germline, CDR1 SGHTA and CDR2 FQGNSA. This CDR3 contains 15 residues. The chain's CDR3 is CASSLELARYNEQFF. The CDR3 nucleotides are TGTGCCAGCAGCTTAGAGCTAGCTAGGTACAATGAGCAGTTCTTC.

The chain links TRBV19 to TRBJ1-1; D possibly corresponds to TRBD1 (5 bases). Trimming removed 8 bases from V and 2 bases from J, with 18 bases in between. Germline V gene lookup returns CDR1 LNHDA and CDR2 SQIVND (reference sequence). The CDR3 is made up of 15 amino acids. Written as DNA, the CDR3 is TGTGCCAGTGGTCGTTGGGGCGTCCCCAACACTGAAGCTTTCTTT. Its translation: CASGRWGVPNTEAFF.

The chain employs TRBV19 and TRBJ2-5; no firm D call. Trimming pared 3 bases from V and 1 base from J, leaving 6 bases between. The CDR3 is 13 residues long. The germline CDR1 and CDR2 sequences are LNHDA and SQIVND (reference sequence). CDR3 sequence reads: CASSMRLQETQYF. DNA for the CDR3: TGTGCCAGTAGTATGAGGCTCCAAGAGACCCAGTACTTC.

The chain is built from TRBV13 and TRBJ1-1, with a weak D call TRBD1 (5 bases). Trimming stripped 5 bases from V and 4 bases from J, with 14 bases between. The CDR3 is made up of 14 amino acids. From germline, CDR1 is PRHDT and CDR2 FYEKMQ (reference sequence). CDR3 DNA sequence: TGTGCCAGCAGCCAGAGCAGGGTACGCACTGAAGCTTTCTTT. Protein product: CASSQSRVRTEAFF.

This chain uses TRBV7-2 with TRBJ1-5, with no clear D. Germline CDR1 and CDR2: SGHTA and FQGNSA. The CDR3 consists of 15 residues. The V end lost 1 base, the J end lost 7 bases, and 14 bases lay between the germline ends. CDR3 sequence (DNA): TGTGCCAGCAGCTTAGTGCCAGGATCGGGGCAGCCCCAGCATTTT. Encoded protein: CASSLVPGSGQPQHF.

This chain uses TRBV19 with TRBJ2-3; 11 bases match TRBD2. The ends lost 5 bases at V and 1 base at J; junction bases unmatched: 8. The germline CDR1 and CDR2 sequences are LNHDA and SQIVND (reference sequence). This CDR3 is built from 17 residues. CDR3 coding DNA: TGTGCCAGTAGTCCCGACCTACTAGCGGGGGGCACAGATACGCAGTATTTT. Amino acids: CASSPDLLAGGTDTQYF.

This chain links TRBV29-1 with TRBJ1-2; 7 bases align to TRBD1. Looked up from germline, CDR1 is SQVTM and CDR2 is ANQGSEA. The CDR3 runs to 8 residues. Unmatched junction bases numbered 0, after V lost 3 bases and J lost 14 bases. The CDR3 spells CSVDRGTF. Here the CDR3 DNA reads TGCAGCGTTGACAGGGGGACCTTC.

The chain joins TRBV11-2 to TRBJ2-2; a possible D gene is TRBD2 (5 bases). V was trimmed by 4 bases and J by 4 bases, leaving 16 bases between them. Germline values: CDR1 SGHAT, CDR2 FQNNGV. CDR3 length: 16 residues. The CDR3 DNA follows: TGTGCCAGCAGCTCTCGAAAAGCGGTTAGCACCGGGGAGCTGTTTTTT. It encodes CASSSRKAVSTGELFF.

The V gene is TRBV2, the J gene TRBJ2-5; no definite D call. V lost 0 bases, J lost 5 bases, and 16 bases lay in between. Germline CDR1 is SNHLY and CDR2 is FYNNEI. The CDR3 runs 16 residues. CDR3 in DNA: TGTGCCAGCAGTGAAGCTCGGCAGTCCCCGGTGGAGACCCAGTACTTC. Residues: CASSEARQSPVETQYF.

The chain uses TRBV6-5 and TRBJ1-6; no clear D. This CDR3 contains 16 residues. The germline V gene encodes CDR1 MNHEY and CDR2 SVGAGI. V lost 2 bases and J lost 0, with 8 bases in between. CDR3 coding DNA: TGTGCCAGCAGTTACATCTACGGCTCCTATAATTCACCCCTCCACTTT. Protein: CASSYIYGSYNSPLHF.

This clone was counted once. This rearrangement joins TRBV10-2 to TRBJ2-2, with D possibly matching TRBD2 (6 bases). The CDR3 totals 15 residues. The V end was cut by 4 bases, the J end by 0 bases, with 9 bases between. Germline CDR1 WSHSY, CDR2 SAAADI. CDR3 region: CASSGRVTNTGELFF. CDR3 in DNA: TGCGCCAGCAGTGGGAGGGTCACGAACACCGGGGAGCTGTTTTTT.

This sequence joins TRBV11-2 and TRBJ2-1, with D unclear. This CDR3 is 11 amino acids long. Germline CDR1 is SGHAT and CDR2 is FQNNGV. V lost 5 bases to trimming and J lost 8 bases, with 7 bases between them. CDR3 region: CASSPRDEQFF. DNA for the CDR3: TGTGCCAGCAGCCCCCGGGATGAGCAGTTCTTC.

The chain is built from TRBV29-1 and TRBJ1-1; 7 nucleotides align to TRBD1. Looked up from germline, CDR1 is SQVTM and CDR2 is ANQGSEA. After removal of 3 bases from V and 4 bases from J, the junction contained 5 bases not matched to a gene. The CDR3 has 13 residues. The CDR3 DNA is TGCAGCGTTGATACTCAGGGGGGCACTGAAGCTTTCTTT. Translating it yields CSVDTQGGTEAFF.